This T cell receptor beta chain was identified in a study of cytomegalovirus exposure and HLA in healthy donors. The CDR3 extends over 15 amino acids. Germline values: CDR1 SGHTA, CDR2 FQGNSA. V was cut by 4 bases and J by 3 bases, with 15 bases left in between. PCR used 60 Vbeta primers and 13 Jbeta primers. Profiled with immunoSEQ multiplex PCR; TCRdb holds only in-frame clones, not every one. This table holds approximately 170,000 clones, 82% found once. J is TRBJ1-2 and V is TRBV7-2; D call uncertain. The TCR comes from a male donor in good health and CMV-seronegative. Sequences were obtained from PBMCs. The CDR3: CASSSRMKRDYGYTF. In DNA, the CDR3 is TGTGCCAGCAGCTCCCGTATGAAGCGGGACTATGGCTACACCTTC.